These 8 T cell receptor beta chains were all obtained from the same sample, sequenced in a study of T-cell reconstitution after alpha-beta-depleted transplantation in children. During its preparation, the TCRbeta library received unique molecular identifiers. TCRdb used MiXCR to reprocess the PCR reads, holding one entry per CDR3 protein. The sample has 45,000 or so distinct CDR3 sequences, 52% seen once. The sample here was peripheral blood, taken before TCRalphabeta/CD19-depleted stem cell transplant. These receptor sequences come from a boy younger than two with SCID, due to receive a stem cell transplant.

This clonotype has more than one count but fewer than ten. This chain connects TRBV12-3 or TRBV12-4 to TRBJ1-2, with TRBD1 matching 7 bases. V lost 3 bases, J lost 4 bases, and 5 bases stayed unmatched. This CDR3 contains 14 residues. The CDR3 here is CASSLVAGGYGYTF. CDR3 nucleotides: TGTGCCAGCAGTTTGGTGGCAGGGGGCTATGGCTACACCTTC.

The V call is TRBV4-1, the J call TRBJ1-5, with unresolved D. Trimming left V 3 bases short and J 4 bases short, with 10 bases between. The CDR3 is 14 amino acids. Germline CDR1 MGHRA, CDR2 YSYEKL. This CDR3 reads CASSHYGGNQPQHF. The CDR3 DNA follows: TGCGCCAGCAGCCACTACGGAGGGAATCAGCCCCAGCATTTT.

The chain recombines TRBV6-5 with TRBJ2-5; 8 nucleotides match TRBD2. Germline V gene lookup returns CDR1 MNHEY and CDR2 SVGAGI. V gave up 3 bases and J gave up 5 bases; unmatched junction bases: 5. The length of the CDR3 is 14 residues. The CDR3 bases are TGTGCCAGCAGTTATCGGGGGGGCTTTGAGACCCAGTACTTC. Translated: CASSYRGGFETQYF.

The CDR3 reads CASSQPPGGRTSGANVLTF. The CDR3 region has the DNA TGCGCCAGCAGCCAACCCCCCGGCGGGAGGACCTCTGGGGCCAACGTCCTGACTTTC. The chain has TRBV4-3 and TRBJ2-6; 8 nucleotides agree with TRBD2. This CDR3 has 19 amino acids. The V segment lost 2 bases and the J segment 0 bases; nucleotides outside the gene matches: 9. From germline, CDR1 is LGHNA and CDR2 YSLEER.

The chain couples TRBV7-9 to TRBJ2-1, with 10 positions matching TRBD2. Germline values: CDR1 SEHNR, CDR2 FQNEAQ (reference sequence). V trimming: 2 bases; J trimming: 5 bases; junction bases outside the gene matches: 3. The CDR3 contains 15 residues. The CDR3 sequence is CASSLILAGDNEQFF. CDR3 sequence (DNA): TGTGCCAGCAGCTTAATCCTAGCGGGGGACAATGAGCAGTTCTTC.

The J gene is TRBJ1-2, the V gene TRBV20-1; D not certain. The germline gives CDR1 DFQATT, CDR2 SNEGSKA (reference sequence). Trimming cost V 2 bases and J 3 bases, with 16 bases left between them. The CDR3 is 15 amino acids. This chain's CDR3 is CSARTSGPGHYGYTF. The DNA for the CDR3 is TGCAGTGCTAGAACAAGCGGCCCTGGACACTATGGCTACACCTTC.

The chain recombines TRBV4-3 with TRBJ2-1; TRBD2 might be the D (5 bases). The CDR3 is 14 residues long. Trimming cost V 0 bases and J 10 bases, with 13 bases left between them. CDR1 is LGHNA, CDR2 YSLEER, per germline. Written as DNA, the CDR3 is TGCGCCAGCAGCCAAGATCGGATGACGGGAGAGCAGTTCTTC. Residues: CASSQDRMTGEQFF.

This chain links TRBV7-2 with TRBJ2-5, with D perhaps TRBD2 (6 bases). Trimming stripped 4 bases from V and 5 bases from J, with 17 bases between. Germline CDR1 reads SGHTA; CDR2 reads FQGNSA. CDR3 length: 15 amino acids. The CDR3 region has the DNA TGTGCCAGCAGCTCCGATGGGGGTGGGGGGGAGACCCAGTACTTC. Translating gives CASSSDGGGGETQYF. The full variable domain, in which reference TRBV7-2 and TRBJ2-5 provide the parts outside the CDR3, is GAGVSQSPSNKVTEKGKDVELRCDPISGHTALYWYRQSLGQGLEFLIYFQGNSAPDKSGLPSDRFSAERTGGSVSTLTIQRTQQEDSAVYLCASSSDGGGGETQYFGPGTRLLVL.